This T cell receptor (beta chain) was profiled in a study of Ad26.COV2.S vaccination and SARS-CoV-2 variants. About the study: Donor got 5x10^10 or 1x10^11 viral particles of Ad26.COV2.S.

Study results and limitations: Following vaccination, spike-specific CD8+ and CD4+ T cell responses reportedly exhibited substantial breadth.

Regarding this clone: What it binds is not known.

Described treatment: around 19 received Ad26.COV2.S at low or high dose, single or two shots; 5 received placebo; per-sample allocation not given. The investigators took samples on day 63 after the first vaccine or placebo injection. At a Boston site, the person donating was an adult of 18-55 years. Wuhan-strain spike was delivered by a replication-incompetent Ad26 vector. The CDR3 sequence is 18 residues long. Germline CDR1 MDHEN, CDR2 SYDVKM. The V and J ends lost 4 bases and 4 bases, in that order; junction bases with no gene match: 9. Profiled with immunoSEQ multiplex PCR; TCRdb holds only in-frame clones, not every one. The sample lists about 330,000 clones; 85% to 90% were seen once.

The chain is built from TRBV28 and TRBJ2-3; the match to TRBD2 covers 15 bases. Sample: peripheral blood, taken in a trial of Ad26.COV2.S vaccine versus placebo. The TCR comes from a person between 18 and 65 years old who received the Ad26.COV2.S COVID-19 vaccine or a placebo. As DNA, the CDR3 is TGTGCCAGCAGTTCGTGGACTAGCGGGAGGGCCGGAGCAGATACGCAGTATTTT. Translated: CASSSWTSGRAGADTQYF.